The clone carrying this T cell receptor (beta chain) appeared many times. Its antigen is as yet unknown. The data are from a study of early T cells in non-severe SARS-CoV-2 infection. At the level of the study: Bulk RNA taken from unsorted whole blood was sequenced, leaving chains unpaired.

As part of library construction, unique molecular identifiers were attached to individual cDNA molecules. TCRdb re-called the 5' RACE reads with MiXCR, one entry per CDR3 protein. This table holds some 22,000 distinct CDR3 sequences, roughly 4.5% found once. This CDR3 has 14 amino acids. V shed 3 bases, J shed 9 bases, and the junction held 5 bases outside the gene matches. Study-wide points: VDJdb matching favored anti-spike CD8 responses, missing private and CD4 specificities.

Sequenced: whole blood. The V call is TRBV12-3 or TRBV12-4, the J call TRBJ2-1; 10 nucleotides align to TRBD2. The receptor comes from an adult who was a healthcare worker with PCR-confirmed SARS-CoV-2 infection or an uninfected control (not recorded which). The CDR3 nucleotides are TGTGCCAGCAGTTTCAGCGGGGGGGCCCGTGAGCAGTTCTTC. Amino acid sequence: CASSFSGGAREQFF.